The rows below give T cell receptor beta chains drawn from one sample of a study of PD-1 blockade in classical Hodgkin lymphoma. Assay used: immunoSEQ multiplex PCR; TCRdb lists only in-frame clones, some missing. The sample lists over 60,000 clones, over 85% occurring once. Sequenced: peripheral blood mononuclear cells (PBMCs). The receptors originated from a human donor with classical Hodgkin lymphoma. The CDR3 runs from the conserved cysteine through the conserved F or W. The D gene is left open where the match is weak. Some rows mark clone size as missing; the rest say once, few, many or name a class of expanded clone.

len	v_gene	j_gene	d_gene	abundance	CDR3aa	CDR3nt
11	TRBV20-1	TRBJ1-1	NA	NA	CSASGHTEAFF	TGCAGTGCCTCCGGACACACTGAAGCTTTCTTT
15	TRBV7-2	TRBJ2-5	NA	NA	CASSSGRGRQETQYF	TGTGCCAGCAGCTCCGGACGGGGGAGGCAAGAGACCCAGTACTTC
16	TRBV5-1	TRBJ2-1	NA	once	CASSLDTGSSYNEQFF	TGCGCCAGCAGCTTGGATACAGGGAGCTCCTACAATGAGCAGTTCTTC
13	TRBV25-1	TRBJ2-1	NA	NA	CASSELALHEQFF	TGTGCCAGCAGTGAATTAGCCCTTCATGAGCAGTTCTTC
16	TRBV11-2	TRBJ1-3	NA	NA	CASSLAAERWGNTIYF	TGTGCCAGCAGCTTAGCGGCGGAGCGCTGGGGAAACACCATATATTTT
15	TRBV2	TRBJ2-1	TRBD2	NA	CASSDRTSGYNEQFF	TGTGCCAGCAGTGATCGGACTAGCGGCTACAATGAGCAGTTCTTC
13	TRBV19	TRBJ2-2	NA	NA	CASSSWVSGELFF	TGTGCCAGTAGTAGTTGGGTATCCGGGGAGCTGTTTTTT
15	TRBV7-2	TRBJ2-1	NA	NA	CASSLDGDGSNEQFF	TGTGCCAGCAGCTTAGATGGTGACGGGAGCAACGAGCAGTTCTTC
14	TRBV6-5	TRBJ2-7	NA	NA	CASSYYRGSYEQYF	TGTGCCAGCAGTTATTACCGCGGAAGTTACGAGCAGTACTTC
15	TRBV7-8	TRBJ2-5	NA	NA	CASSLGTVAIGTQYF	TGTGCCAGCAGCTTAGGGACCGTGGCAATTGGGACCCAGTACTTC
15	TRBV15	TRBJ2-2	NA	NA	CATSRARGGPGELFF	TGTGCCACCAGCAGGGCCAGGGGAGGTCCCGGGGAGCTGTTTTTT
17	TRBV15	TRBJ1-4	TRBD1	NA	CATSRRQGTSTNEKLFF	TGTGCCACCAGCAGACGACAGGGGACGTCAACTAATGAAAAACTGTTTTTT
16	TRBV28	TRBJ2-1	TRBD2	NA	CASSSWTSGSSYEQFF	TGTGCCAGCAGTTCTTGGACTAGCGGGAGTAGTTATGAGCAGTTCTTC
15	TRBV27	TRBJ1-1	NA	NA	CASSLRGLMNTEAFF	TGTGCCAGCAGTTTACGGGGGCTCATGAACACTGAAGCTTTCTTT
17	TRBV5-6	TRBJ2-7	TRBD2	NA	CASSLARGGTGSHEQYF	TGTGCCAGCAGCTTGGCCCGGGGGGGTACAGGGAGCCACGAGCAGTACTTC